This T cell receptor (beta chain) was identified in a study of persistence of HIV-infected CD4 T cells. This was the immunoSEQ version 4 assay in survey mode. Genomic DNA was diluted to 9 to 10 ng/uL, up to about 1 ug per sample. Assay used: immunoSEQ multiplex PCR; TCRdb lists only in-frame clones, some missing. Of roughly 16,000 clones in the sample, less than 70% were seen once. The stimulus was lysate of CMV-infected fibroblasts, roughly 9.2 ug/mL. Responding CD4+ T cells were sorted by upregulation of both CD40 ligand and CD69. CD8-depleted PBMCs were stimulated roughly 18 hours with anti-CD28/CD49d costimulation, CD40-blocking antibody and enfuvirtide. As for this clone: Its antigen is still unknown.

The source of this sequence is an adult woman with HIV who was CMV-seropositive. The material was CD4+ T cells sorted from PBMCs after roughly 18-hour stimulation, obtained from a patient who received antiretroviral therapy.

The CDR3 nucleotides read TGTGCCAGCAGTGACAGCCCCTCCTACAATGAGCAGTTCTTC. Protein product: CASSDSPSYNEQFF. The chain has TRBV25-1 and TRBJ2-1; D ambiguous. The CDR3 is 14 residues long. The V gene lost 3 bases and the J gene lost 0 bases, with 6 bases spanning the gap. The germline V gene encodes CDR1 MGHDK and CDR2 SYGVNS.